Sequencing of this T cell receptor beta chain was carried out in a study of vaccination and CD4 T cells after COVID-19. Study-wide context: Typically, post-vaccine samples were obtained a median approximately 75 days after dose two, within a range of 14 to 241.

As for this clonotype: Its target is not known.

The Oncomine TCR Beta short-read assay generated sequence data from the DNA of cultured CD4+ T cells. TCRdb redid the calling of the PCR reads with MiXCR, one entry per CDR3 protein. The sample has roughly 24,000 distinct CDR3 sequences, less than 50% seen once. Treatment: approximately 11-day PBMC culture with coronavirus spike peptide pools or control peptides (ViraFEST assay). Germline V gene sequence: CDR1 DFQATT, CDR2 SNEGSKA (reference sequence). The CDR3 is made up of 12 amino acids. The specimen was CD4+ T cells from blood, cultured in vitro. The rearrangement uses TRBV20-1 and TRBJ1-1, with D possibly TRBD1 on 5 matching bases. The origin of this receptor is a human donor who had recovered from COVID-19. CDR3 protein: CSAQGVDTEAFF. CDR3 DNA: TGCAGCGCTCAGGGTGTGGACACTGAAGCTTTCTTT.